This entry concerns a single TCR beta chain. Its antigen is not known. The data were taken from a study of identical twins. Study-wide results and limits: It was out-of-frame TCR alpha sharing in monozygotic twins that models underestimated. Weaker excess sharing between twins was seen in beta out-of-frame sequences.

The CDR3 consists of 14 residues. Germline-derived CDR1 and CDR2 are SNHLY and FYNNEI. The ends lost 6 bases at V and 7 bases at J; junction bases unmatched: 7. TCRdb re-called the 5' RACE reads with MiXCR, one entry per CDR3 protein. The sample consists of about 900,000 distinct CDR3 sequences, roughly an eighth of them appearing once. These data were likewise used in another study, on yellow fever vaccine responses in identical twins.

Sequences were obtained from PBMCs. The chain recombines TRBV2 with TRBJ2-2; 8 bases line up with TRBD2. This receptor was taken from a young woman in good health. The CDR3 region has the DNA TGTGCCAGCAGACCCGGGACTAGTATCGGGGAGCTGTTTTTT. Its protein product is CASRPGTSIGELFF.